These 2 T cell receptor beta chains share one sample of origin, sequenced in a study of T cells after posttransplantation cyclophosphamide. Generated by immunoSEQ multiplex PCR, the TCRdb table keeps only in-frame clones and is missing some. Of roughly 70,000 clones listed, 80% to 95% are singletons. The sample was PBMCs. The source is a woman under 40 in good health and a related stem cell transplant donor.

This rearrangement joins TRBV6-1 to TRBJ1-5, with D hard to call. V lost 5 bases to trimming and J lost 2 bases, with 13 bases between them. Germline lookup yields CDR1 MNHNS and CDR2 SASEGT. The CDR3 runs 15 residues. The CDR3 nucleotides are TGTGCCAGCAGTTGGGATGATTCAGGCAATCAGCCCCAGCATTTT. This gives the protein CASSWDDSGNQPQHF.

The rearrangement joins TRBV11-1 to TRBJ2-3; 7 nucleotides line up with TRBD2. V lost 5 bases, J lost 2 bases, and 13 bases stayed unmatched. The CDR3 covers 17 residues. From germline, CDR1 is SGHAT and CDR2 FQDESV (reference sequence). The CDR3 here is CASSGLGRGGITDTQYF. The CDR3 DNA follows: TGTGCCAGCAGCGGACTAGGGCGTGGGGGAATCACAGATACGCAGTATTTT.